These 27 T cell receptor beta chains share one sample of origin, sequenced in a study of beta chain features in type 1 diabetes. The study reverse transcribed the entire isolated RNA, so it sequenced expressed TCRB transcripts. Data came from immunoSEQ multiplex PCR; TCRdb stores just in-frame clones and leaves some out. The profile shows about 150,000 clones, 8% to 13% of them singletons. The sequencing input was naive CD4+ T cells from blood. These TCRs come from a man aged 18 to 30 in good health.

The chain joins TRBV6-5 to TRBJ2-7; TRBD1 might be the D (6 bases). The ends were cut back, 5 bases at V and 0 bases at J, with 14 bases in the middle. The CDR3 contains 15 residues. The germline V gene encodes CDR1 MNHEY and CDR2 SVGAGI. The CDR3 reads CASSPHRASSYEQYF. For the CDR3, the DNA is TGTGCCAGCAGTCCTCACAGGGCCAGCTCCTACGAGCAGTACTTC.

This clone was seen a handful of times. The chain links TRBV20-1 to TRBJ1-5, with D hard to call. The germline V gene encodes CDR1 DFQATT and CDR2 SNEGSKA (reference sequence). The V end was cut by 3 bases, the J end by 6 bases, with 6 bases between. The CDR3 consists of 11 residues. CDR3 DNA sequence: TGCAGTGCTAGTAGTGGTCAGCCCCAGCATTTT. Translating gives CSASSGQPQHF.

The rearrangement uses TRBV6-5 and TRBJ1-5; D is uncertain. CDR3 size: 13 residues. Germline-derived CDR1 and CDR2 are MNHEY and SVGAGI. V shed 5 bases and J shed 7 bases, with 12 bases lying between them. The DNA for the CDR3 is TGTGCCAGCAGTGAGAGGGAATTACAGCCCCAGCATTTT. Protein: CASSERELQPQHF.

This clone came up a few times. The CDR3 sequence: CATSRGETGVWTEAFF. The CDR3 nucleotides are TGTGCCACCAGCAGAGGCGAGACAGGGGTGTGGACTGAAGCTTTCTTT. The chain uses TRBV15 and TRBJ1-1; 8 bases are a match to TRBD1. Germline CDR1 is LNHNV and CDR2 is YYDKDF (reference sequence). This CDR3 has 16 residues. The junction had 9 bases not matched to a gene; V was cut back by 1 base and J by 5 bases. Complete variable domain (other parts from reference TRBV15 and TRBJ1-1): DAMVIQNPRYQVTQFGKPVTLSCSQTLNHNVMYWYQQKSSQAPKLLFHYYDKDFNNEADTPDNFQSRRPNTSFCFLDIRSPGLGDTAMYLCATSRGETGVWTEAFFGQGTRLTVV.

This clone occurred a few times. The V gene is TRBV11-1, the J gene TRBJ1-6; D perhaps matches TRBD1 (6 bases). CDR1 is SGHAT and CDR2 is FQDESV in the germline V gene (reference sequence). The CDR3 runs to 14 residues. Trimming shortened V by 5 bases and J by 6 bases, and 11 bases separated the two germline ends. CDR3 nucleotides: TGTGCCAGCAGCAACAGGGTCGGTAATTCACCCCTCCACTTT. Translation: CASSNRVGNSPLHF.

V is TRBV18 and J is TRBJ1-1, with D perhaps matching TRBD1 (6 bases). CDR1 KGHSH and CDR2 LQKENI come from the germline V gene. V was trimmed by 3 bases and J by 7 bases, leaving 21 bases between them. The CDR3 runs to 16 residues. CDR3 DNA: TGTGCCAGCTCACCGGTACAGGGAACCCTCGACGTTGAAGCTTTCTTT. Protein: CASSPVQGTLDVEAFF. The whole variable domain, remainder taken from reference TRBV18 and TRBJ1-1, is NAGVMQNPRHLVRRRGQEARLRCSPMKGHSHVYWYRQLPEEGLKFMVYLQKENIIDESGMPKERFSAEFPKEGPSILRIQQVVRGDSAAYFCASSPVQGTLDVEAFFGQGTRLTVV.

This clone was detected only a few times. V is TRBV30 and J is TRBJ2-1; 9 bases are shared with TRBD1. Unmatched junction bases numbered 4, after V lost 5 bases and J lost 8 bases. CDR3 size: 12 residues. In germline, CDR1 is GTSNPN, CDR2 SVGIG (reference sequence). The CDR3 is CAWSDRGDEQFF. Here the CDR3 DNA reads TGTGCCTGGTCTGACAGGGGGGATGAGCAGTTCTTC.

This chain uses TRBV9 with TRBJ2-3; 8 positions agree with TRBD2. CDR3 length: 16 residues. V lost 0 bases to trimming and J lost 6 bases; unmatched junction nucleotides: 9. CDR1 and CDR2 (germline): SGDLS, YYNGEE. This chain's CDR3 is CASSVDAGGLVDTQYF. The CDR3 DNA follows: TGTGCCAGCAGCGTAGATGCGGGGGGCCTGGTGGATACGCAGTATTTT.

The V and J genes are TRBV5-8 and TRBJ2-1; the match to TRBD2 covers 10 bases. The CDR3 has 18 residues. Germline V gives CDR1 SGHTS, CDR2 YDEGEE. J was trimmed by 4 bases and V by 0 bases; bases with no gene match: 10. The CDR3 sequence is CASSLVVVAGGKYNEQFF. The CDR3 DNA follows: TGTGCCAGCAGCTTGGTCGTGGTAGCGGGGGGAAAATACAATGAGCAGTTCTTC.

In this sample, this clone turned up many times. The V gene is TRBV4-3, the J gene TRBJ2-5; no clear D gene. Trimming pared 4 bases from V and 0 bases from J, leaving 6 bases between. Germline V gene lookup returns CDR1 LGHNA and CDR2 YSLEER. This CDR3 has 13 residues. CDR3 region: CASSLTYQETQYF. The CDR3 coding sequence is TGCGCCAGCAGCCTAACATACCAAGAGACCCAGTACTTC.

The sample holds a few counts of this clone. V is TRBV2 and J is TRBJ1-1, with TRBD1 identical over 8 bases. This CDR3 has 14 amino acids. Germline V lookup: CDR1 SNHLY, CDR2 FYNNEI. The trim removed 8 bases at V and 0 bases at J, leaving 5 bases unmatched. The CDR3 DNA follows: TGTGCCAGCTACATGGGACAGGTGAACACTGAAGCTTTCTTT. Translated: CASYMGQVNTEAFF.

The chain links TRBV9 to TRBJ2-5, with TRBD2 matching 11 bases. Germline CDR1 is SGDLS and CDR2 is YYNGEE. There are 16 residues in the CDR3. The V and J ends lost 4 bases and 1 base, in that order; junction bases with no gene match: 6. The chain's CDR3 is CASSSWTSGSQETQYF. Here the CDR3 DNA reads TGTGCCAGCAGCTCATGGACTAGCGGGTCCCAAGAGACCCAGTACTTC.

This clone was counted ten times or more. V is TRBV30 and J is TRBJ1-1; TRBD1 matches 8 bases. This CDR3 has 12 amino acids. The V gene end was trimmed by 3 bases and the J gene end by 6 bases; junction bases not matched to a gene: 3. Germline lookup yields CDR1 GTSNPN and CDR2 SVGIG (reference sequence). The CDR3 nucleotides are TGTGCCTGGAGGGAGACAGGGGCTGAAGCTTTCTTT. Its protein is CAWRETGAEAFF.

This clone has more than one count but fewer than ten. The chain uses TRBV29-1 and TRBJ2-5; possible D gene TRBD2, 5 bases. The CDR3 covers 12 residues. Trimming pared 5 bases from V and 7 bases from J, leaving 14 bases between. Per germline, CDR1 SQVTM and CDR2 ANQGSEA. Written as DNA, the CDR3 is TGCAGCGTTCCCTCCGTTGAGGGGACCCAGTACTTC. As protein: CSVPSVEGTQYF.

The rearrangement uses TRBV7-2 and TRBJ2-7, with 12 positions matching TRBD1. The CDR3 extends over 16 amino acids. Germline V lookup: CDR1 SGHTA, CDR2 FQGNSA. Trimming cost V 2 bases and J 7 bases; bases outside gene matches: 9. DNA of the CDR3: TGTGCCAGCAGCTTAAGGGTGGGACAGGGGGCAAATGAGCAGTACTTC. As protein: CASSLRVGQGANEQYF.

The V call is TRBV4-3, the J call TRBJ1-2; 12 nucleotides line up with TRBD1. V gave up 2 bases and J gave up 4 bases; unmatched junction bases: 11. The CDR3 is made up of 18 amino acids. Germline loops: CDR1 LGHNA, CDR2 YSLEER. The CDR3 DNA is TGCGCCAGCAGCCAATCCGGAGGGACAGGGGGCTTAGGCTATGGCTACACCTTC. Its translation: CASSQSGGTGGLGYGYTF.

This clone was detected many times. The genes are TRBV29-1 and TRBJ2-7, with 9 bases fitting TRBD1. Looked up from germline, CDR1 is SQVTM and CDR2 is ANQGSEA. Trimming took 4 bases from V and 4 from J; bases not matched to a gene: 2. The CDR3 extends over 12 amino acids. This CDR3 is CSVGDRGYEQYF. The DNA for the CDR3 is TGCAGCGTTGGAGACAGGGGGTACGAGCAGTACTTC.

This clone was seen a handful of times. The chain joins TRBV9 to TRBJ2-3; D is unclear. V was shortened by 1 base and J by 2 bases, with 11 bases between the two germline ends. Germline V CDR1 and CDR2: SGDLS, YYNGEE. This CDR3 is built from 15 residues. The CDR3 protein is CASSVTTTPTDTQYF. CDR3 in DNA: TGTGCCAGCAGCGTAACCACCACTCCCACAGATACGCAGTATTTT.

Here the CDR3 reads CASSLGVGDNTEAFF. CDR3 in DNA: TGTGCCAGCAGCTTGGGGGTCGGGGATAACACTGAAGCTTTCTTT. The V call is TRBV5-4, the J call TRBJ1-1, with D unresolved. Germline V gene lookup returns CDR1 SGHNT and CDR2 YYREEE (reference sequence). V gave up 0 bases and J gave up 2 bases, with 11 bases separating them. The CDR3 loop spans 15 amino acids.

The table lists this clone with a few counts. V and J are TRBV30 and TRBJ2-7; D perhaps matches TRBD2 (6 bases). The V end lost 0 bases, the J end lost 2 bases, and 11 bases lay between the germline ends. Germline V lookup: CDR1 GTSNPN, CDR2 SVGIG (reference sequence). The CDR3 covers 14 residues. The CDR3 protein is CAWSVQGGTYEQYF. CDR3 coding DNA: TGTGCCTGGAGTGTTCAGGGAGGAACCTACGAGCAGTACTTC.

CDR3 region: CASSLARGREQFF. CDR3 sequence (DNA): TGTGCCAGCAGCTTAGCCAGGGGGCGTGAGCAGTTCTTC. V gene TRBV11-1 combines with J gene TRBJ2-1, with TRBD1 matching over 8 bases. Per the germline V gene, CDR1 is SGHAT and CDR2 is FQDESV (reference sequence). The CDR3 has 13 amino acids. The junction had 1 base not matched to a gene; V was cut back by 0 bases and J by 9 bases. Full variable domain (remainder filled in from reference TRBV11-1 and TRBJ2-1): EAEVAQSPRYKITEKSQAVAFWCDPISGHATLYWYRQILGQGPELLVQFQDESVVDDSQLPKDRFSAERLKGVDSTLKIQPAELGDSAMYLCASSLARGREQFFGPGTRLTVL.

This clone was recorded a few times. V is TRBV5-6 and J is TRBJ1-5; D may be TRBD1 (5 bases). Per germline, CDR1 SGHDT and CDR2 YYEEEE. Trimming shortened V by 4 bases and J by 3 bases, and 26 bases separated the two germline ends. The CDR3 is 19 amino acids. The CDR3 nucleotides are TGTGCCAGCAGCGCGTCTCCCGGGACGCTCCCGGGGGTCAATCAGCCCCAGCATTTT. Translation: CASSASPGTLPGVNQPQHF. The complete variable domain, with remaining parts taken from reference TRBV5-6 and TRBJ1-5, reads DAGVTQSPTHLIKTRGQQVTLRCSPKSGHDTVSWYQQALGQGPQFIFQYYEEEERQRGNFPDRFSGHQFPNYSSELNVNALLLGDSALYLCASSASPGTLPGVNQPQHFGDGTRLSIL.

This chain joins TRBV5-1 and TRBJ2-5, with D possibly being TRBD2 (5 bases). With 2 bases removed from V and 13 bases from J, the gap between germline ends came to 21 bases. Germline loops: CDR1 SGHRS, CDR2 YFSETQ. CDR3 length: 14 amino acids. In nucleotides, the CDR3 is TGCGCCAGCAGCTTTCGGGTTGAGGGCGAGGAATTGTACTTC. As protein: CASSFRVEGEELYF.

This clone was detected only a few times. DNA of the CDR3: TGCGCCAGCAGCCCAGGGGCTAGCGGCGCCACAGATACGCAGTATTTT. Residues: CASSPGASGATDTQYF. The rearrangement links TRBV5-1 to TRBJ2-3, with a possible D match to TRBD2 (7 bases). V dropped 4 bases and J dropped 2 bases, with 17 bases sitting between them. Germline CDR1 and CDR2: SGHRS and YFSETQ. This CDR3 region has 16 residues.

The chain carries TRBV5-4 and TRBJ2-3; TRBD2 aligns across 8 bases. V lost 3 bases, J lost 6 bases, and 6 bases stayed unmatched. The CDR3 covers 14 residues. CDR1 and CDR2 (germline): SGHNT, YYREEE (reference sequence). The DNA for the CDR3 is TGTGCCAGCAGCTCGGTAGCGGGGATTGATACGCAGTATTTT. Translating it yields CASSSVAGIDTQYF.

This clone has only a few counts. This chain links TRBV6-6 with TRBJ1-2, with unresolved D. V dropped 0 bases and J dropped 0 bases, with 5 bases sitting between them. The germline CDR1 and CDR2 sequences are MNHNY and SVGAGI (reference sequence). The CDR3 spans 14 residues. CDR3 amino acids: CASSYSRTNYGYTF. CDR3 coding DNA: TGTGCCAGCAGTTACTCGAGGACTAACTATGGCTACACCTTC.

This clone has a handful of counts. This chain joins TRBV7-6 and TRBJ1-4; D is unresolved. Trimming left V 1 base short and J 7 bases short, with 16 bases between. This CDR3 contains 16 residues. Germline CDR1 reads SGHVS; CDR2 reads FNYEAQ. The CDR3 is CASSLGYNREGEKLFF. The CDR3 DNA reads as TGTGCCAGCAGCTTAGGATATAACAGAGAGGGTGAAAAACTGTTTTTT.